A single TCR beta chain is shown here with its context. Antigen: not known. The entry originates in a study of cytomegalovirus exposure and HLA in healthy donors. General study findings and limits: The study put 150 to 200 TCR beta chains on its list as cytomegalovirus-associated. In a later analysis, first-cohort TCR clusters were found to tend to co-occur in the 120 validation repertoires.

Clones were read by immunoSEQ multiplex PCR, and TCRdb kept only the in-frame ones, dropping some. The repertoire holds about 110,000 clones, with more than 70% as singletons. There are 15 residues in the CDR3. Germline lookup yields CDR1 SEHNR and CDR2 FQNEAQ (reference sequence). J was trimmed by 9 bases and V by 3 bases; bases with no gene match: 6. The sequenced material came from PBMCs. The source is a woman under 30 in good health and CMV-seronegative. V is TRBV7-9 and J is TRBJ2-1, with 12 bases aligning to TRBD2. The CDR3 loop is CASSFRTSGIPEQFF. Written as DNA, the CDR3 is TGTGCCAGCAGCTTCCGGACTAGCGGGATCCCTGAGCAGTTCTTC. Full variable domain (missing parts from reference TRBV7-9 and TRBJ2-1): DTGVSQNPRHKITKRGQNVTFRCDPISEHNRLYWYRQTLGQGPEFLTYFQNEAQLEKSRLLSDRFSAERPKGSFSTLEIQRTEQGDSAMYLCASSFRTSGIPEQFFGPGTRLTVL.